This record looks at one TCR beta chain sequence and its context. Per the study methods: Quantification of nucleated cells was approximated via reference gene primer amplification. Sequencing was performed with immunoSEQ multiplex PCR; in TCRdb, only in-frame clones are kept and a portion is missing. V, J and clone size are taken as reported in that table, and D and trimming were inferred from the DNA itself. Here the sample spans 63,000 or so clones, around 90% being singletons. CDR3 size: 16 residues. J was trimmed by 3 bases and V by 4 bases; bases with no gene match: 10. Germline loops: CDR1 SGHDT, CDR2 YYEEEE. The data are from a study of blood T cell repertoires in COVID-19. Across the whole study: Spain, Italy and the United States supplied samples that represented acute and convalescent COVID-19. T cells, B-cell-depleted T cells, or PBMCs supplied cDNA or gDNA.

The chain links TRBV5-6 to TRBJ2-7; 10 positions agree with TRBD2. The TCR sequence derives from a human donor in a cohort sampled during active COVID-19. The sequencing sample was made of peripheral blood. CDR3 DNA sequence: TGTGCCAGCAGCACGACTAGCGGGCTGGGGTTCTACGAGCAGTACTTC. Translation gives CASSTTSGLGFYEQYF.